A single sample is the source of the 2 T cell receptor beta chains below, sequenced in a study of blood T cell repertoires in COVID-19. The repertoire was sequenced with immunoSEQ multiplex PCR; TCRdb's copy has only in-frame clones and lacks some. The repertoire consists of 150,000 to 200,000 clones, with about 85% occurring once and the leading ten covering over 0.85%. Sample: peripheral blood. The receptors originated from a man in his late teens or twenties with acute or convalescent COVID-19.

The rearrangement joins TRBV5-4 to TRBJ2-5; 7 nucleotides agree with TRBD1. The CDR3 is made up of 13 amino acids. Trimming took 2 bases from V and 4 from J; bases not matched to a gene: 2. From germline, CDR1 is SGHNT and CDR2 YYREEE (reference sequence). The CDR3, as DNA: TGTGCCAGCAGCTTAGGGGGCATAGAGACCCAGTACTTC. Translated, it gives CASSLGGIETQYF.

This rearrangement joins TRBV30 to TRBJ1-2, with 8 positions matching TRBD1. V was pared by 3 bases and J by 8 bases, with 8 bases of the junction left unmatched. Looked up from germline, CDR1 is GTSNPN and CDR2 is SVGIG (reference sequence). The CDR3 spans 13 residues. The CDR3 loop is CAWSLQGVGGYTF. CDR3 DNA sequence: TGTGCCTGGAGCCTACAGGGGGTTGGGGGCTACACCTTC.